These 14 T cell receptor beta chains share one sample of origin, sequenced in a study of blood T cell repertoires in COVID-19 (dated by TCRdb to 2018 to 2020). To prepare the library, the immunoSEQ multiplex PCR assay was applied. The table comes from immuneACCESS by way of TCRdb, which keeps in-frame sequences with V and J called. Part of the clones is missing from these tables; in studies checked, under half for an unresolved V gene and the rest for unknown reasons. This sample comprises 150,000 to 200,000 clones, about 86% of them detected only once. The ten largest clones take up roughly 8% of the sample. Material: peripheral blood. The receptors stem from a man in his fifties or sixties with acute or convalescent COVID-19.

V usage is TRBV10-3 and J usage is TRBJ2-2; D uncertain. Trimming took 7 bases from V and 1 from J, leaving 7 bases between them. The CDR3 is 13 residues long. Looked up from germline, CDR1 is ENHRY and CDR2 is SYGVKD. The CDR3 loop reads CAIMSENTGELFF. Written as DNA, the CDR3 is TGTGCCATCATGTCAGAGAACACCGGGGAGCTGTTTTTT.

The genes are TRBV28 and TRBJ2-1; 9 nucleotides line up with TRBD1. Germline lookup yields CDR1 MDHEN and CDR2 SYDVKM. The V and J ends lost 5 bases and 4 bases, in that order; junction bases with no gene match: 9. CDR3 length: 16 residues. The chain's CDR3 is CASSTTGGAGYNEQFF. In DNA, the CDR3 is TGTGCCAGCAGTACCACAGGGGGCGCAGGATACAATGAGCAGTTCTTC.

V and J are TRBV20-1 and TRBJ1-2, with 8 bases aligning to TRBD1. J lost 8 bases, V lost 3 bases, and 11 bases had no gene match. CDR3 size: 14 residues. Germline values: CDR1 DFQATT, CDR2 SNEGSKA (reference sequence). The CDR3 protein is CSASGSGGYSGYTF. CDR3 coding DNA: TGCAGTGCTAGTGGGTCAGGGGGCTACTCGGGCTACACCTTC.

The chain recombines TRBV11-2 with TRBJ2-7; the match to TRBD2 covers 11 bases. This CDR3 is built from 19 residues. The V and J ends lost 3 bases and 4 bases, in that order; junction bases with no gene match: 17. Looked up from germline, CDR1 is SGHAT and CDR2 is FQNNGV. CDR3 amino acids: CASSLGTLRVAGGPYEQYF. CDR3 in DNA: TGTGCCAGCAGCTTGGGGACACTAAGGGTAGCGGGAGGGCCTTACGAGCAGTACTTC.

The chain couples TRBV7-9 to TRBJ2-2; TRBD2 matches at 7 bases. The CDR3 runs 15 residues. V was clipped by 3 bases and J by 6 bases; unmatched bases: 7. CDR1 is SEHNR and CDR2 is FQNEAQ in the germline V gene (reference sequence). The CDR3 loop reads CASSFRGLPAGELFF. The CDR3 DNA sequence: TGTGCCAGCAGCTTTCGGGGACTACCCGCCGGGGAGCTGTTTTTT. The full variable domain, with the rest looked up from reference TRBV7-9 and TRBJ2-2, is DTGVSQNPRHKITKRGQNVTFRCDPISEHNRLYWYRQTLGQGPEFLTYFQNEAQLEKSRLLSDRFSAERPKGSFSTLEIQRTEQGDSAMYLCASSFRGLPAGELFFGEGSRLTVL.

Relative to its sample, this clone is large. The rearrangement uses TRBV28 and TRBJ1-5; 10 bases fit TRBD1. V was pared by 5 bases and J by 6 bases, with 7 bases of the junction left unmatched. This CDR3 region has 15 residues. CDR1 is MDHEN and CDR2 is SYDVKM in the germline V gene. The DNA of the CDR3 is TGTGCCAGCAGTGTGGGGACAGGGGTGGTTCAGCCCCAGCATTTT. Its protein is CASSVGTGVVQPQHF.

The J gene is TRBJ1-6, the V gene TRBV2; D possibly corresponds to TRBD1 (5 bases). This CDR3 is 14 amino acids long. V shed 6 bases and J shed 5 bases, with 11 bases lying between them. The germline gives CDR1 SNHLY, CDR2 FYNNEI. This CDR3 is CASRAGKDNSPLHF. The DNA for the CDR3 is TGTGCCAGCAGAGCAGGGAAGGATAATTCACCCCTCCACTTT.

This clone appeared once. The gene calls are TRBV6-5 and TRBJ1-1; 7 positions match TRBD1. Germline assignment: CDR1 MNHEY and CDR2 SVGAGI. The CDR3 is made up of 15 amino acids. V gave up 6 bases and J gave up 7 bases; unmatched junction bases: 14. The CDR3, as DNA: TGTGCCAGCAGCCGGACAGGCAGCCTTTCTTATGAAGCTTTCTTT. Amino acids: CASSRTGSLSYEAFF.

The chain couples TRBV6-5 to TRBJ1-1, with no clear D. Germline V gene sequence: CDR1 MNHEY, CDR2 SVGAGI. The CDR3 spans 13 residues. V was cut by 6 bases and J by 1 base, with 9 bases left in between. Here the CDR3 reads CASSKTSNTEAFF. CDR3 coding DNA: TGTGCCAGCAGCAAGACATCGAACACTGAAGCTTTCTTT.

This chain connects TRBV5-1 to TRBJ2-1; perhaps TRBD1 as D (6 bases). Per germline, CDR1 SGHRS and CDR2 YFSETQ. CDR3 length: 13 amino acids. The ends were cut back, 4 bases at V and 6 bases at J, with 11 bases in the middle. The CDR3 protein is CASSPWGPNEQFF. The DNA of the CDR3 is TGCGCCAGCAGCCCCTGGGGGCCCAATGAGCAGTTCTTC.

The J gene is TRBJ1-5, the V gene TRBV2, with a tentative D call TRBD1 (6 bases). V was pared by 3 bases and J by 5 bases, with 11 bases between. CDR3 length: 14 amino acids. The germline V gene encodes CDR1 SNHLY and CDR2 FYNNEI. The CDR3 loop reads CASSENRDDQPQHF. CDR3 coding DNA: TGTGCCAGCAGTGAGAACAGGGATGATCAGCCCCAGCATTTT.

V gene TRBV7-9 combines with J gene TRBJ2-4; 10 bases agree with TRBD2. Germline V lookup: CDR1 SEHNR, CDR2 FQNEAQ (reference sequence). The CDR3 is 13 amino acids. Losses at the gene ends were 1 base for V and 9 bases for J; bases not matched to a gene: 0. The CDR3 region has the DNA TGTGCCAGCAGCTTAGGGACTAGCGGCATTCAGTACTTC. Residues: CASSLGTSGIQYF.

The gene calls are TRBV9 and TRBJ2-5, with TRBD2 matching 7 bases. There are 15 residues in the CDR3. V shed 3 bases, J shed 2 bases, and the junction held 7 bases outside the gene matches. Germline CDR1 reads SGDLS; CDR2 reads YYNGEE. CDR3 loop: CASSAQGLIQETQYF. CDR3 DNA sequence: TGTGCCAGCAGCGCCCAGGGACTAATACAAGAGACCCAGTACTTC.

This clone came up once. J is TRBJ2-2 and V is TRBV28, with 8 bases identical to TRBD1. Looked up from germline, CDR1 is MDHEN and CDR2 is SYDVKM. The CDR3 totals 17 residues. V lost 4 bases to trimming and J lost 5 bases; unmatched junction nucleotides: 12. CDR3 in DNA: TGTGCCAGCAGTTCAACACTTAGGGACAGGACTACCGGGGAGCTGTTTTTT. Translation gives CASSSTLRDRTTGELFF.